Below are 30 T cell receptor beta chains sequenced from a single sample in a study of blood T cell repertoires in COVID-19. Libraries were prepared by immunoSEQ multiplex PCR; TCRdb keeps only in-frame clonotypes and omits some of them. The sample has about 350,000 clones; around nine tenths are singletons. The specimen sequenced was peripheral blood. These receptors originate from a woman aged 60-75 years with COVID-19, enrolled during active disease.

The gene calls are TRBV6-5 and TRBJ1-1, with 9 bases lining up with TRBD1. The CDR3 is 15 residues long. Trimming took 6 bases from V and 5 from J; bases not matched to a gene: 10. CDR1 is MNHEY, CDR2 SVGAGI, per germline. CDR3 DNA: TGTGCCAGCAGCTCCCTCGGACAGGGGTCGACTGAAGCTTTCTTT. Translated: CASSSLGQGSTEAFF.

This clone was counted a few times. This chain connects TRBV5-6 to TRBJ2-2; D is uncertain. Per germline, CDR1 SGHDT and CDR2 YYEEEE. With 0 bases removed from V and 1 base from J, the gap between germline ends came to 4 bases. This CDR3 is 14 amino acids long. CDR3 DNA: TGTGCCAGCAGCTTGGCCGGGAACACCGGGGAGCTGTTTTTT. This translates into CASSLAGNTGELFF.

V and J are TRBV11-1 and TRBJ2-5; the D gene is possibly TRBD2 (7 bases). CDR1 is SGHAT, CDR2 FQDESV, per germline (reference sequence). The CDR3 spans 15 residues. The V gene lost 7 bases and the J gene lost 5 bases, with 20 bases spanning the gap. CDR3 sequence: CASNSGGGAEETQYF. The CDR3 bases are TGTGCCAGCAACTCCGGAGGGGGGGCCGAGGAGACCCAGTACTTC.

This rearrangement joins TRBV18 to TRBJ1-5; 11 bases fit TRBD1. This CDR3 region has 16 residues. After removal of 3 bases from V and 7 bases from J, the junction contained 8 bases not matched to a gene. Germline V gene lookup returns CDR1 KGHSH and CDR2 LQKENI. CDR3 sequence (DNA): TGTGCCAGCTCACCCCCGGGACAGGGGGGGCGACAGCCCCAGCATTTT. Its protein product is CASSPPGQGGRQPQHF.

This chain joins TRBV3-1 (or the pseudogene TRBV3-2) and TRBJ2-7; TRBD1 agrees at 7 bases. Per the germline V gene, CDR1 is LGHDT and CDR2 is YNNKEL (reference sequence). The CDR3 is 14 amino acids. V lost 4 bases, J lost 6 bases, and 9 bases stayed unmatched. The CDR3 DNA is TGTGCCAGCAGCCCGAGGACAGGTTTAGGCGAGCAGTACTTC. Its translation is CASSPRTGLGEQYF.

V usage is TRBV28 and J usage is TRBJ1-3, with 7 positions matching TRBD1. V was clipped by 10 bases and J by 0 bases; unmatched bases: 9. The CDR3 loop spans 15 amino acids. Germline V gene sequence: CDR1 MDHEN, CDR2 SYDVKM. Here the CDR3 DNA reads TGTGCCACCTACGGACAGGATTACTCTGGAAACACCATATATTTT. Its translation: CATYGQDYSGNTIYF.

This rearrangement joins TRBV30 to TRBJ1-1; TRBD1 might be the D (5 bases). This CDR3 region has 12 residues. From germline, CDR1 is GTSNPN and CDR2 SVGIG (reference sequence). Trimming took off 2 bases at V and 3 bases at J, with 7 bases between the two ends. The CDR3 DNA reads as TGTGCCTGGAGTTTCAGGGACACTGAAGCTTTCTTT. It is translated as CAWSFRDTEAFF.

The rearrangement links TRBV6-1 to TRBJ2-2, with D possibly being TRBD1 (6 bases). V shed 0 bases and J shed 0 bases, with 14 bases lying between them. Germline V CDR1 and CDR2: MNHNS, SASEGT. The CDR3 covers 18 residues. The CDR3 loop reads CASSEAPRTVANTGELFF. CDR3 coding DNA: TGTGCCAGCAGTGAAGCGCCTCGGACAGTCGCGAACACCGGGGAGCTGTTTTTT.

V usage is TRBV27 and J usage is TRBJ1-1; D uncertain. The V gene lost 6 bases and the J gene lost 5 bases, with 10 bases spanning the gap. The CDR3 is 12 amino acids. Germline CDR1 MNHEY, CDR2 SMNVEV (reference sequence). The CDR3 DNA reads TGTGCCAGCAGCCTGGCGGGGACTGAAGCTTTCTTT. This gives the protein CASSLAGTEAFF.

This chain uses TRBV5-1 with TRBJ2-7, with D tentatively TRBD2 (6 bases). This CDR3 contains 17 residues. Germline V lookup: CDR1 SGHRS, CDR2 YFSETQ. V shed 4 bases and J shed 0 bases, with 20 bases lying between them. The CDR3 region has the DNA TGCGCCAGCAGCCCCCTTGGTGTCGGGAGAAGCTCCTACGAGCAGTACTTC. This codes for CASSPLGVGRSSYEQYF.

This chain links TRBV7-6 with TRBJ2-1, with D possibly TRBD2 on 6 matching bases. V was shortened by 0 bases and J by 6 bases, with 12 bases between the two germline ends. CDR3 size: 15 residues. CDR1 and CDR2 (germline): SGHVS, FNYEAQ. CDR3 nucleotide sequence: TGTGCCAGCAGCTTAGCCGGGCAGGGAGGCAATGAGCAGTTCTTC. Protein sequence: CASSLAGQGGNEQFF. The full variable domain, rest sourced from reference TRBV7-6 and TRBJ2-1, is GAGVSQSPRYKVTKRGQDVALRCDPISGHVSLYWYRQALGQGPEFLTYFNYEAQQDKSGLPNDRFSAERPEGSISTLTIQRTEQRDSAMYRCASSLAGQGGNEQFFGPGTRLTVL.

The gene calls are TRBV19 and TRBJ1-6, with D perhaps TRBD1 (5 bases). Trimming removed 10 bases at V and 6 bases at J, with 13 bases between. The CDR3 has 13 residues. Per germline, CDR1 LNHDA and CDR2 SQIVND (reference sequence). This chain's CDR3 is CAISPGLNSPLHF. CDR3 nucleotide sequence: TGTGCCATCTCGCCGGGACTTAATTCACCCCTCCACTTT.

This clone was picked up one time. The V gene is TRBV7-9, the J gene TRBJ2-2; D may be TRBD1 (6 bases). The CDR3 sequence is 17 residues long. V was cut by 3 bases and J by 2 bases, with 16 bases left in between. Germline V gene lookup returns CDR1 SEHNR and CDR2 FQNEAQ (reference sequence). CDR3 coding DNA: TGTGCCAGCAGCTTTGGTGGGGGCAGAGTCAACACCGGGGAGCTGTTTTTT. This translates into CASSFGGGRVNTGELFF.

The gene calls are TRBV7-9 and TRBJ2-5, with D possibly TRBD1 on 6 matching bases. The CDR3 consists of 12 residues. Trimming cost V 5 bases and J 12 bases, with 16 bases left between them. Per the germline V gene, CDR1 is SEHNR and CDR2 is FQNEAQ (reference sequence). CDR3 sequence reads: CASSPLDRQEYF. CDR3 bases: TGTGCCAGCAGCCCGCTGGACAGACAAGAGTACTTC.

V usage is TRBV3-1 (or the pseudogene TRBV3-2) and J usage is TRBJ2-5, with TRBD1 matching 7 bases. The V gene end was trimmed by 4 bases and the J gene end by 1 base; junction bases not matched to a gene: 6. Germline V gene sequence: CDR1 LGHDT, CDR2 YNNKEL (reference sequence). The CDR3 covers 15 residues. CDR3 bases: TGTGCCAGCAGCCCCATCGGGACAGTCCAAGAGACCCAGTACTTC. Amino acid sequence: CASSPIGTVQETQYF.

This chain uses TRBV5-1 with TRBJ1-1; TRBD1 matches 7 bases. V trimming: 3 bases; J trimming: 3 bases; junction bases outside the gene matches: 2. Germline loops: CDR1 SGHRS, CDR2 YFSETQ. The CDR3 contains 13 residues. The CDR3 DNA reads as TGCGCCAGCAGCTCAACAGGGGACACTGAAGCTTTCTTT. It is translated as CASSSTGDTEAFF.

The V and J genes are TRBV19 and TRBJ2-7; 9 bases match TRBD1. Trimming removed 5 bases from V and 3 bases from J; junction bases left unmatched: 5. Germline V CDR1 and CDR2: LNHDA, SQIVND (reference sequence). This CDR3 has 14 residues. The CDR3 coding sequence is TGTGCCAGTAGTTGGGACAGGGCCCACTACGAGCAGTACTTC. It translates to CASSWDRAHYEQYF. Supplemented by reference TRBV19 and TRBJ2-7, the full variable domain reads DGGITQSPKYLFRKEGQNVTLSCEQNLNHDAMYWYRQDPGQGLRLIYYSQIVNDFQKGDIAEGYSVSREKKESFPLTVTSAQKNPTAFYLCASSWDRAHYEQYFGPGTRLTVT.

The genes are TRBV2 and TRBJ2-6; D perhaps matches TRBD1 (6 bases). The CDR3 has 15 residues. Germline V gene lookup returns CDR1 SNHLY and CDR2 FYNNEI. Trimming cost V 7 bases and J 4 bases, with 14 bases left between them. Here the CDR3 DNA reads TGTGCCAGCAAGCCACAGGGACCAGGGGCCAACGTCCTGACTTTC. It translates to CASKPQGPGANVLTF.

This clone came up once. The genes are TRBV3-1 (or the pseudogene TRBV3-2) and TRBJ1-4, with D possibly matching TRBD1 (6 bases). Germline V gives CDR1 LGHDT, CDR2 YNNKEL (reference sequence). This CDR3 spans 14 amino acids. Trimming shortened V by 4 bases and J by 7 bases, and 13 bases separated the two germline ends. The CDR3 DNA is TGTGCCAGCAGCCCGACAGGACCGAGTGAAAAACTGTTTTTT. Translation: CASSPTGPSEKLFF.

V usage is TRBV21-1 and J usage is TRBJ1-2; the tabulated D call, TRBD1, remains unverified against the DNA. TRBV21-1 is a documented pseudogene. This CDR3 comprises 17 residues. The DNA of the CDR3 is TGTGCCAGCAGCTGGCACAGGGTGTCCCCCCCCGGCTATGGCTACACCTTC. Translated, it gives CASSWHRVSPPGYGYTF.

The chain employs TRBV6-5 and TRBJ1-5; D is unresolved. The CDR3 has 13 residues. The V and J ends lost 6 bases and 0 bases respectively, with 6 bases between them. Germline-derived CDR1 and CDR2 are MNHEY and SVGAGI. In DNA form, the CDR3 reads TGTGCCAGCAGATTATATAGCAATCAGCCCCAGCATTTT. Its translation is CASRLYSNQPQHF.

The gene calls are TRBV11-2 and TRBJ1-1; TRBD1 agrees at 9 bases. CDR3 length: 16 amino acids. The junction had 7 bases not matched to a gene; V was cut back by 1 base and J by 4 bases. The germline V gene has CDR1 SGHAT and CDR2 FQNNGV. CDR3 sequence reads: CASSLGGQGRATEAFF. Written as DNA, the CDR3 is TGTGCCAGCAGCTTAGGGGGACAGGGTCGGGCCACTGAAGCTTTCTTT.

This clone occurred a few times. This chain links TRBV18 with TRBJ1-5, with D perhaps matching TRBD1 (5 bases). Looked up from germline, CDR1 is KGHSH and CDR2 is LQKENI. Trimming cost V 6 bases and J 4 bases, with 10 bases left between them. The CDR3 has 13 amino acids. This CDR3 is CASSRDFNQPQHF. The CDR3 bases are TGTGCCAGCTCCCGGGACTTTAATCAGCCCCAGCATTTT.

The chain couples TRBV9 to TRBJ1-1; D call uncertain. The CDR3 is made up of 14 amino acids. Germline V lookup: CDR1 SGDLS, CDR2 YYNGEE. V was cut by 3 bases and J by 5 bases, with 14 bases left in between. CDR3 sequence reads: CASSAQPRGTEAFF. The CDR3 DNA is TGTGCCAGCAGCGCCCAACCACGAGGGACTGAAGCTTTCTTT. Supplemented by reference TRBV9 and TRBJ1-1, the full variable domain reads DSGVTQTPKHLITATGQRVTLRCSPRSGDLSVYWYQQSLDQGLQFLIQYYNGEERAKGNILERFSAQQFPDLHSELNLSSLELGDSALYFCASSAQPRGTEAFFGQGTRLTVV.

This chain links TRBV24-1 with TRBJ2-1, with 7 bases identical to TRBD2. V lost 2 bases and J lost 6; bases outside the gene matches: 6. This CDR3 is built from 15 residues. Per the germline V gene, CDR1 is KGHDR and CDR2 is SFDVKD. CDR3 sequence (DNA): TGTGCCACCAGTGATTCTAGCGGACCCCGCAATGAGCAGTTCTTC. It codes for CATSDSSGPRNEQFF.

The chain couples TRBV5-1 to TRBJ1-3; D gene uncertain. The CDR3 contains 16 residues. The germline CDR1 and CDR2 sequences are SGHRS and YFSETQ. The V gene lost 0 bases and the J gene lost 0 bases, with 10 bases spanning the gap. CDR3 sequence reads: CASSLDSLGSGNTIYF. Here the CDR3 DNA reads TGCGCCAGCAGCTTGGACAGTCTTGGCTCTGGAAACACCATATATTTT.

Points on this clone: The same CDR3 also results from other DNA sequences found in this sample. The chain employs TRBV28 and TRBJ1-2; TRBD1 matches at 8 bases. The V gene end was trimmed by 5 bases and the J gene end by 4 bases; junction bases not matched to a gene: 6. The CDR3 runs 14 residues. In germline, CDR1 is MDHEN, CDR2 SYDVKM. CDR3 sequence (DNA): TGTGCCAGCAGTCCTCGGACAGGGTCCTATGGCTACACCTTC. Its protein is CASSPRTGSYGYTF.

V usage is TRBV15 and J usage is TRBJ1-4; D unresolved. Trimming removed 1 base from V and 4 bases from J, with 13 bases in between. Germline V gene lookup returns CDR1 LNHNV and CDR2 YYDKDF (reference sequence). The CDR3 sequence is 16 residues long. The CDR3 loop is CATSRGRTTLNEKLFF. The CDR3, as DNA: TGTGCCACCAGCAGAGGTCGCACAACCCTTAATGAAAAACTGTTTTTT.

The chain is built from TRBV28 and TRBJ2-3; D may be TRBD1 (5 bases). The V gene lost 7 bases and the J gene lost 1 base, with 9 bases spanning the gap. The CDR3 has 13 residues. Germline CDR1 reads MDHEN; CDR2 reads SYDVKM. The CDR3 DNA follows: TGTGCCAGCAAAGACAGTCGCACAGATACGCAGTATTTT. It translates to CASKDSRTDTQYF.

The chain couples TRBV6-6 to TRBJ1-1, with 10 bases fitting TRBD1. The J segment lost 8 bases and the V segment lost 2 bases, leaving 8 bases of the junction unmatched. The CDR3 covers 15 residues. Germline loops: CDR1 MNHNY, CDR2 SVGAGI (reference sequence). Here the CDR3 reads CASSYPEATGGEAFF. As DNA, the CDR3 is TGTGCCAGCAGTTACCCCGAAGCGACAGGGGGCGAAGCTTTCTTT.